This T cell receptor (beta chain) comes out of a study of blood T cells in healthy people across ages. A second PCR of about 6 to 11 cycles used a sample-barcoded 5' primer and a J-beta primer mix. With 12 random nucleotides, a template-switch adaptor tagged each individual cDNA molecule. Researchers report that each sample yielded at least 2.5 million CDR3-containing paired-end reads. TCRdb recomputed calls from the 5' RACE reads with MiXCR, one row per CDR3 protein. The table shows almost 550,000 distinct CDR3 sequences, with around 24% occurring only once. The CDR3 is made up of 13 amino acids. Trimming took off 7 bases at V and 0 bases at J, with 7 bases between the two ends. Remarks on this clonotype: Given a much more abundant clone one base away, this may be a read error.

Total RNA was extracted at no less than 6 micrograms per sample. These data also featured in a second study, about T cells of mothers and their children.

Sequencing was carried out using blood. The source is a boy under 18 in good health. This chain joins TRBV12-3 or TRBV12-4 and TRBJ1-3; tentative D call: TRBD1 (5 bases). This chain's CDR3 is CASIDSSGNTIYF. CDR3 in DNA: TGTGCCAGCATCGACAGCTCTGGAAACACCATATATTTT.